The 18 T cell receptor beta chains in this list originate from one sample, sequenced in a study of T cell responses to AZD1222 COVID-19 vaccine. The data were produced by immunoSEQ multiplex PCR, yet TCRdb's version contains in-frame clones alone and is incomplete. Here the sample spans 200,000 or so clones, about 89% being singletons. This material consisted of peripheral blood, taken on day 0 of MenACWY control vaccination. The receptor set was obtained from an adult in good health.

V usage is TRBV6-5 and J usage is TRBJ2-3, with 7 bases lining up with TRBD2. The CDR3 spans 15 residues. The V gene's germline CDR1 is MNHEY and CDR2 SVGAGI. With 7 bases clipped from V and 3 bases from J, the junction kept 10 bases outside the gene matches. CDR3 in amino acids: CASTKTGGRTDTQYF. In DNA, the CDR3 is TGTGCCAGCACGAAAACGGGAGGTCGAACAGATACGCAGTATTTT.

V usage is TRBV4-3 and J usage is TRBJ2-5; TRBD2 is a possible D gene (5 bases). V was pared by 5 bases and J by 1 base, with 8 bases between. Per the germline V gene, CDR1 is LGHNA and CDR2 is YSLEER. This CDR3 is 13 amino acids long. The CDR3, as DNA: TGCGCCAGCAGCACCGGGATCCAAGAGACCCAGTACTTC. This gives the protein CASSTGIQETQYF.

The CDR3: CASRGPTEVSPLHF. The CDR3, as DNA: TGTGCCAGCAGGGGCCCAACGGAGGTTTCACCCCTCCACTTT. The chain uses TRBV6-5 and TRBJ1-6; D not resolved. The CDR3 consists of 14 residues. Per the germline V gene, CDR1 is MNHEY and CDR2 is SVGAGI. Trimming cost V 6 bases and J 9 bases, with 15 bases left between them.

This chain joins TRBV3-1 (or the pseudogene TRBV3-2) and TRBJ2-7, with D uncertain. V shed 0 bases and J shed 6 bases, with 21 bases lying between them. Germline V gene data show CDR1 as LGHDT and CDR2 as YNNKEL (reference sequence). This CDR3 contains 17 residues. The CDR3 here is CASSQDLLGNALSEQYF. Written as DNA, the CDR3 is TGTGCCAGCAGCCAAGATCTACTGGGGAATGCCCTTTCCGAGCAGTACTTC.

This chain connects TRBV5-6 to TRBJ1-1; 8 positions agree with TRBD1. The length of the CDR3 is 15 residues. With 3 bases clipped from V and 2 bases from J, the junction kept 6 bases outside the gene matches. From germline, CDR1 is SGHDT and CDR2 YYEEEE. The CDR3 loop reads CASSWGTGVNTEAFF. The CDR3 DNA sequence: TGTGCCAGCAGCTGGGGGACAGGCGTTAACACTGAAGCTTTCTTT.

CDR3 amino acids: CAWSRGVTGELFF. The DNA for the CDR3 is TGTGCCTGGAGCAGGGGGGTAACCGGGGAGCTGTTTTTT. V gene TRBV30 combines with J gene TRBJ2-2; a weak D match, TRBD1 (7 bases). Germline CDR1 is GTSNPN and CDR2 is SVGIG (reference sequence). V was trimmed by 3 bases and J by 5 bases, leaving 10 bases between them. CDR3 size: 13 residues.

This sequence joins TRBV28 and TRBJ2-7, with 8 bases matching TRBD1. V shed 5 bases and J 4 bases; nucleotides not matched to a gene: 7. Germline-derived CDR1 and CDR2 are MDHEN and SYDVKM. The CDR3 totals 14 residues. The CDR3 DNA sequence: TGTGCCAGCAGTCCAACCCAGGGGGCGTACGAGCAGTACTTC. Residues: CASSPTQGAYEQYF.

This rearrangement joins TRBV7-8 to TRBJ1-4, with D unresolved. Germline-derived CDR1 and CDR2 are SGHVS and FQNEAQ. This CDR3 spans 13 amino acids. With 1 base removed from V and 4 bases from J, the gap between germline ends came to 4 bases. The CDR3 sequence is CASSLGVNEKLFF. The CDR3 DNA sequence: TGTGCCAGCAGCTTAGGGGTTAATGAAAAACTGTTTTTT.

V usage is TRBV7-2 and J usage is TRBJ2-5; TRBD1 matches at 10 bases. From germline, CDR1 is SGHTA and CDR2 FQGNSA. The CDR3 consists of 15 residues. Trimming took 1 base from V and 5 from J; bases not matched to a gene: 4. Written as DNA, the CDR3 is TGTGCCAGCAGCTTAGGGGGGACAGGGGTGGAGACCCAGTACTTC. It encodes CASSLGGTGVETQYF.

The V gene is TRBV7-2, the J gene TRBJ1-2; 7 bases agree with TRBD1. Germline V gene lookup returns CDR1 SGHTA and CDR2 FQGNSA. Losses at the gene ends were 2 bases for V and 4 bases for J; bases not matched to a gene: 4. This CDR3 region has 14 residues. The CDR3 protein is CASSLSGQIYGYTF. In nucleotides, the CDR3 is TGTGCCAGCAGCTTATCGGGACAGATCTATGGCTACACCTTC.

The chain couples TRBV6-1 to TRBJ2-3; 7 bases agree with TRBD2. The ends lost 2 bases at V and 3 bases at J; junction bases unmatched: 8. Germline V gene sequence: CDR1 MNHNS, CDR2 SASEGT. The CDR3 loop spans 16 amino acids. As DNA, the CDR3 is TGTGCCAGCAGTGAACACGGGGGGAGGGTTACAGATACGCAGTATTTT. Amino acids: CASSEHGGRVTDTQYF.

This clone was seen only once. The chain has TRBV3-1 (or the pseudogene TRBV3-2) and TRBJ1-6, with TRBD1 matching 8 bases. Germline loops: CDR1 LGHDT, CDR2 YNNKEL (reference sequence). Trimming removed 0 bases from V and 7 bases from J; junction bases left unmatched: 8. The CDR3 is 17 amino acids. DNA for the CDR3: TGTGCCAGCAGCCAAGATTTTAGGGACAGGTCCAATTCACCCCTCCACTTT. Translation: CASSQDFRDRSNSPLHF.

The CDR3 is CASSEGPSGSEQYF. In DNA, the CDR3 is TGTGCCAGCAGTGAAGGTCCCTCGGGGAGTGAGCAGTACTTC. The chain combines TRBV6-1 with TRBJ2-7; tentative D call: TRBD2 (5 bases). V lost 1 base to trimming and J lost 7 bases, with 14 bases between them. The CDR3 runs to 14 residues. The germline gives CDR1 MNHNS, CDR2 SASEGT.

The chain has TRBV4-2 and TRBJ2-3; possibly TRBD2 for D (7 bases). Trimming left V 4 bases short and J 5 bases short, with 16 bases between. The CDR3 is 15 amino acids. Germline V gene lookup returns CDR1 LGHNA and CDR2 YNFKEQ. CDR3 sequence: CASSPKRGGGDTQYF. The CDR3, as DNA: TGTGCCAGCAGCCCTAAGCGGGGAGGGGGAGATACGCAGTATTTT.

The chain recombines TRBV6-2 or TRBV6-3 with TRBJ1-5; D remains unclear. This CDR3 is 14 amino acids long. Trimming cost V 0 bases and J 2 bases, with 5 bases left between them. Germline-derived CDR1 and CDR2 are MNHEY and SVGEGT. This CDR3 reads CASSYSWGNQPQHF. CDR3 DNA: TGTGCCAGCAGTTACTCGTGGGGCAATCAGCCCCAGCATTTT.

V usage is TRBV5-5 and J usage is TRBJ1-6; TRBD1 might be the D (5 bases). Trimming stripped 2 bases from V and 6 bases from J, with 9 bases between. The CDR3 runs to 14 residues. Germline loops: CDR1 SGHKS, CDR2 YYEKEE (reference sequence). The CDR3 region has the DNA TGTGCCAGCAGCTTCCGGGACGGTAATTCACCCCTCCACTTT. Translated, it gives CASSFRDGNSPLHF. Full variable domain (rest looked up from reference TRBV5-5 and TRBJ1-6): DAGVTQSPTHLIKTRGQQVTLRCSPISGHKSVSWYQQVLGQGPQFIFQYYEKEERGRGNFPDRFSARQFPNYSSELNVNALLLGDSALYLCASSFRDGNSPLHFGNGTRLTVT.

This clone was observed a single time. The V call is TRBV15, the J call TRBJ1-1; unclear D gene. V lost 0 bases, J lost 4 bases, and 15 bases lay in between. Germline CDR1 is LNHNV and CDR2 is YYDKDF (reference sequence). This CDR3 has 16 amino acids. CDR3 sequence: CATSRDLDSVGTEAFF. CDR3 in DNA: TGTGCCACCAGCAGAGATCTGGATAGCGTGGGCACTGAAGCTTTCTTT.

The rearrangement links TRBV7-9 to TRBJ2-7; D is perhaps TRBD2 (5 bases). The length of the CDR3 is 13 residues. The V end lost 5 bases, the J end lost 3 bases, and 11 bases lay between the germline ends. In germline, CDR1 is SEHNR, CDR2 FQNEAQ (reference sequence). The CDR3: CASSLGMNYEQYF. The CDR3 coding sequence is TGTGCCAGCAGCCTCGGGATGAACTACGAGCAGTACTTC.